Listed below are T cell receptor beta chains from one sample, sequenced in a study of regulatory T cells in long-lasting Graves disease. TCRdb recomputed calls from the multiplex PCR reads with MiXCR, one row per CDR3 protein. The sample yields approximately 360,000 distinct CDR3 sequences, 12% seen once. These data were also filed under a second study, of T cells in Graves' hyperthyroidism and ophthalmopathy.

The sequencing here drew on peripheral blood mononuclear cells (PBMCs), taken at new diagnosis, from a patient treated with antithyroid drugs. Source of these receptors: a young woman with Graves disease. The CDR3 runs from the conserved cysteine through the conserved F or W. The D gene is left open where the match is weak. A row's size may be missing; if present it is once, few, many or a size class.

TGTGCCAGCAGTGGGGAGGGCAGGGATAACACCGGGGAGCTGTTTTTT	CASSGEGRDNTGELFF	many	TRBJ2-2	TRBD2	TRBV6-1
TGTGCCAGCAGCTTAGAACTAGGGCATTGGACTAGTTTCAATGAGCAGTTCTTC	CASSLELGHWTSFNEQFF	many	TRBJ2-1	TRBD2	TRBV11-2
TGTGCCAGCAGTTTCCTAACAGGGGCTGGGGCAGATACGCAGTATTTT	CASSFLTGAGADTQYF	-	TRBJ2-3	TRBD1	TRBV12-3/TRBV12-4
TGCAGTGCTAGTCACAGGGGAACACTTGAAGCTTTCTTT	CSASHRGTLEAFF	few	TRBJ1-1	TRBD1	TRBV20-1
TGCAGTGCAAAGACACTAGCGCAATACACCGGGGAGCTGTTTTTT	CSAKTLAQYTGELFF	-	TRBJ2-2	TRBD2	TRBV20-1
TGTGCCATCAGTGAGCGGCTAGCCCCAGAGGCAGCGAAAGAGACCCAGTACTTC	CAISERLAPEAAKETQYF	many	TRBJ2-5	-	TRBV10-3
TGTGCCAGCAGCGTAGAGCTAGCGGCCGGCCCCCAGCAGTTCTTC	CASSVELAAGPQQFF	many	TRBJ2-1	TRBD2	TRBV9
TGTGCCAGCAGCTTAGTTCTAGGACAGGCTCATCAGCCCCAGCATTTT	CASSLVLGQAHQPQHF	many	TRBJ1-5	TRBD1	TRBV7-2
TGTGCCAGCAGCTCCACAGATACGCAGTATTTT	CASSSTDTQYF	many	TRBJ2-3	-	TRBV27
TGTGCCAGCAGTGACGACAGGTCCTATGGCTACACCTTC	CASSDDRSYGYTF	-	TRBJ1-2	-	TRBV2
TGCAGTGCTAGAAGGGGTCAGGACTATGGCTACACCTTC	CSARRGQDYGYTF	many	TRBJ1-2	-	TRBV20-1
TGTGCCAGCACCCCTTTCCTCTCAAAGTCTGGAAACACCATATATTTT	CASTPFLSKSGNTIYF	many	TRBJ1-3	-	TRBV6-1
TGTGCCAGCAGCCGCTGGGTCCAAGAGACCCAGTACTTC	CASSRWVQETQYF	-	TRBJ2-5	-	TRBV7-9
TGTGCCAGCAGCCCGGGACTAGCTGATGAGCAGTTCTTC	CASSPGLADEQFF	many	TRBJ2-1	TRBD2	TRBV9
TGTGCCAGCAGCCCTTACTCCTACGAGCAGTACTTC	CASSPYSYEQYF	many	TRBJ2-7	-	TRBV28
TGTGCCAGCAGCTTAGCGGGACTAGCTTTAGAGACCCAGTACTTC	CASSLAGLALETQYF	-	TRBJ2-5	TRBD2	TRBV7-9
TGTGCCAGCAGTTTAGGGGGCGGCATAGATACGCAGTATTTT	CASSLGGGIDTQYF	few	TRBJ2-3	-	TRBV12-3/TRBV12-4
TGTGCCAGCAGCGTGAAAGTGAACAGTGAAGCTTTCTTT	CASSVKVNSEAFF	many	TRBJ1-1	-	TRBV9
TGTGCCAGCAGGGACAGGGCGACGAAGACCCAGTACTTC	CASRDRATKTQYF	many	TRBJ2-5	TRBD1	TRBV2
TGTGCCAGCAGCTTAGAGGGAAAAGAGACCCAGTACTTC	CASSLEGKETQYF	-	TRBJ2-5	-	TRBV11-2
TGCAGTGCAGAGGAGCAATCCCGGACCGGACCTGGGGAGCTGTTTTTT	CSAEEQSRTGPGELFF	many	TRBJ2-2	-	TRBV20-1
TGCGCCAGCAGCCAAGATGGGACAGGCAACTCTAACTATGGCTACACCTTC	CASSQDGTGNSNYGYTF	few	TRBJ1-2	TRBD1	TRBV4-3
TGTGCCAGCAGCCCCCCCCTAGCGGGGCTCCAAGAGACCCAGTACTTC	CASSPPLAGLQETQYF	many	TRBJ2-5	TRBD2	TRBV3-1
TGTGCCAGCAGTACGGGACTAATGGCGAACATTCAGTACTTC	CASSTGLMANIQYF	few	TRBJ2-4	TRBD2	TRBV12-3/TRBV12-4
TGTGCCAGCAATTTAATTATTCCACCCGCGGGGGGCCAATTCACAGATACGCAGTATTTT	CASNLIIPPAGGQFTDTQYF	-	TRBJ2-3	TRBD2	TRBV28
TGTGCCAGCAGTCCCTCCCGGACGCCGAACTATGGCTACACCTTC	CASSPSRTPNYGYTF	many	TRBJ1-2	-	TRBV12-3/TRBV12-4
TGTGCCAGCAGTCCGAAAACAAGGGGAAATAATGAAAAACTGTTTTTT	CASSPKTRGNNEKLFF	many	TRBJ1-4	-	TRBV2
TGTGCCAGCAGGTTTTACTCGAATACTGCCAGGAACACTGAAGCTTTCTTT	CASRFYSNTARNTEAFF	-	TRBJ1-1	-	TRBV6-1
TGCGCCAGCAGCCAAGAGCCGGCAGGCCTTTCAAATGAGCAGTTCTTC	CASSQEPAGLSNEQFF	few	TRBJ2-1	-	TRBV4-3
TGTGCCATCAGTGTCCAGGGGGGGGGCGGGAATGAGCAGTTCTTC	CAISVQGGGGNEQFF	few	TRBJ2-1	-	TRBV10-3
TGTGCCAGCTCACCCAATAGCGGGACCTTCTACAATGAGCAGTTCTTC	CASSPNSGTFYNEQFF	-	TRBJ2-1	TRBD2	TRBV18
TGCGCCAGCAGCTTGGACAGGGGTTGGGAGCAGTTCTTC	CASSLDRGWEQFF	many	TRBJ2-1	TRBD1	TRBV5-1
TGTGCCAGCAGACCCCCTGGGAAACTGAACACTGAAGCTTTCTTT	CASRPPGKLNTEAFF	many	TRBJ1-1	-	TRBV7-2
TGCAGTGCTAGAGATCGTTTTACATCCAATGAGCAGTTCTTC	CSARDRFTSNEQFF	many	TRBJ2-1	-	TRBV20-1
TGCAGCGTTGACAGGGGAAGAGGCGAGCAGTACTTC	CSVDRGRGEQYF	many	TRBJ2-7	-	TRBV29-1
TGTGCCAGCAGCCACCAACCTACGACAGGGATTCGAGATACGCAGTATTTT	CASSHQPTTGIRDTQYF	many	TRBJ2-3	TRBD1	TRBV3-1
TGTGCCAGCTTGGGGGGGGACACAGATACGCAGTATTTT	CASLGGDTDTQYF	many	TRBJ2-3	TRBD2	TRBV7-2
TGTGCCAGCACGGTCCAGCACACAGATACGCAGTATTTT	CASTVQHTDTQYF	many	TRBJ2-3	-	TRBV28
TGTGCCACCTCCTGGGACAAATTCTGGCATGAGCAGTTCTTC	CATSWDKFWHEQFF	many	TRBJ2-1	-	TRBV24-1
TGTGCCAGCAGGACCGGGACAGGGAACTACGAGCAGTACTTC	CASRTGTGNYEQYF	-	TRBJ2-7	TRBD1	TRBV28
TGTGCCAGCAGCTTAGGGGACAACAATTACAATGAGCAGTTCTTC	CASSLGDNNYNEQFF	-	TRBJ2-1	-	TRBV11-2
TGTGCCAGCAGCTTACAGGGGAGGCGAAACACCGGGGAGCTGTTTTTT	CASSLQGRRNTGELFF	-	TRBJ2-2	-	TRBV7-2